One and the same sample provided the 14 T cell receptor beta chains below, sequenced in a study of T cell changes during pregnancy in multiple sclerosis. The assay was immunoSEQ multiplex PCR, and TCRdb's table has in-frame clones only and misses some. Of about 48,000 clones detected, approximately 92% appear once; the ten largest clones hold 0.91%. This sample comprised CD4+ T cells from peripheral blood mononuclear cells, obtained in the second trimester of pregnancy. The source of these receptors is a female donor in good health, enrolled as a control in a pregnancy study.

This chain joins TRBV18 and TRBJ2-7; the match to TRBD1 covers 9 bases. V lost 1 base and J lost 4; bases outside the gene matches: 5. The CDR3 consists of 15 residues. CDR1 is KGHSH and CDR2 is LQKENI in the germline V gene. CDR3 bases: TGTGCCAGCTCACCACACCCACAGGGGGCATACGAGCAGTACTTC. It is translated as CASSPHPQGAYEQYF. Supplemented by reference TRBV18 and TRBJ2-7, the full variable domain reads NAGVMQNPRHLVRRRGQEARLRCSPMKGHSHVYWYRQLPEEGLKFMVYLQKENIIDESGMPKERFSAEFPKEGPSILRIQQVVRGDSAAYFCASSPHPQGAYEQYFGPGTRLTVT.

The CDR3 DNA follows: TGCGCCAGCAGCTGGGCCAATGAGCAGTTCTTC. It codes for CASSWANEQFF. The chain recombines TRBV5-1 with TRBJ2-1, with D uncertain. The germline gives CDR1 SGHRS, CDR2 YFSETQ. Trimming pared 3 bases from V and 6 bases from J, leaving 4 bases between. This CDR3 is built from 11 residues. Supplemented by reference TRBV5-1 and TRBJ2-1, the full variable domain reads KAGVTQTPRYLIKTRGQQVTLSCSPISGHRSVSWYQQTPGQGLQFLFEYFSETQRNKGNFPGRFSGRQFSNSRSEMNVSTLELGDSALYLCASSWANEQFFGPGTRLTVL.

The chain links TRBV18 to TRBJ2-7; TRBD1 aligns across 7 bases. CDR1 is KGHSH and CDR2 is LQKENI in the germline V gene. V lost 6 bases and J lost 2; bases outside the gene matches: 1. The CDR3 has 12 amino acids. The CDR3 loop is CASSGTAYEQYF. The CDR3 DNA reads TGTGCCAGCTCGGGGACAGCCTACGAGCAGTACTTC.

CDR3 coding DNA: TGCAGCGTTGGGGAGGGAGGGTCCAATCAGCCCCAGCATTTT. Protein: CSVGEGGSNQPQHF. The V and J genes are TRBV29-1 and TRBJ1-5, with D hard to call. CDR3 size: 14 residues. V was clipped by 4 bases and J by 3 bases, with 13 bases between them. Germline-derived CDR1 and CDR2 are SQVTM and ANQGSEA.

The chain is built from TRBV4-1 and TRBJ1-4, with 9 bases aligning to TRBD1. There are 14 residues in the CDR3. Trimming took 6 bases from V and 8 from J; bases not matched to a gene: 7. CDR1 is MGHRA and CDR2 is YSYEKL in the germline V gene. The CDR3 reads CASRDLGQGEKLFF. The CDR3 coding sequence is TGCGCCAGCAGAGATCTAGGACAGGGGGAAAAACTGTTTTTT.

About this clone: The same CDR3 also results from other DNA sequences found in this sample. J is TRBJ2-5 and V is TRBV6-1, with TRBD2 identical over 12 bases. Trimming cost V 2 bases and J 5 bases; bases outside gene matches: 3. The V gene's germline CDR1 is MNHNS and CDR2 SASEGT. This CDR3 has 15 residues. The CDR3 here is CASSELAGGPETQYF. The CDR3 region has the DNA TGTGCCAGCAGTGAACTAGCGGGGGGGCCGGAGACCCAGTACTTC.

The CDR3 here is CASSLRRENTEAFF. DNA for the CDR3: TGTGCCAGCAGCTTGAGGCGGGAGAACACTGAAGCTTTCTTT. The V and J genes are TRBV5-5 and TRBJ1-1; D unresolved. This CDR3 region has 14 residues. Germline V lookup: CDR1 SGHKS, CDR2 YYEKEE (reference sequence). V lost 1 base and J lost 1, with 8 bases in between.

The chain carries TRBV19 and TRBJ1-1, with 7 bases identical to TRBD1. After removal of 1 base from V and 8 bases from J, the junction contained 4 bases not matched to a gene. The germline V gene encodes CDR1 LNHDA and CDR2 SQIVND (reference sequence). CDR3 length: 13 residues. In DNA, the CDR3 is TGTGCCAGTAGTATAGGGAGGGGGCGCGAAGCTTTCTTT. Amino acid sequence: CASSIGRGREAFF.

V gene TRBV21-1 combines with J gene TRBJ2-1; the D call in the table, TRBD2, was not verified against the DNA. TRBV21-1 is given as a pseudogene. The CDR3 consists of 17 residues. The CDR3 is CASSLQPRSGRGNEQFF. The DNA for the CDR3 is TGTGCCAGCAGCCTACAACCCAGGAGCGGGAGAGGGAATGAGCAGTTCTTC.

The CDR3 DNA reads as TGCGCCAGCAGTGAGTTTCTGAGACTTTCTGGAAACACCATATATTTT. Its protein product is CASSEFLRLSGNTIYF. V gene TRBV10-2 combines with J gene TRBJ1-3; no definite D call. The CDR3 has 16 residues. Germline assignment: CDR1 WSHSY and CDR2 SAAADI. Trimming stripped 1 base from V and 1 base from J, with 11 bases between.

The chain recombines TRBV7-2 with TRBJ2-1; 15 nucleotides align to TRBD2. The germline CDR1 and CDR2 sequences are SGHTA and FQGNSA. The CDR3 is made up of 15 amino acids. The J segment lost 6 bases and the V segment lost 3 bases, leaving 0 bases of the junction unmatched. CDR3 nucleotide sequence: TGTGCCAGCAGCTTGGGACTAGCGGGAGGCAATGAGCAGTTCTTC. Translation gives CASSLGLAGGNEQFF. The full variable domain, in which reference TRBV7-2 and TRBJ2-1 provide the parts outside the CDR3, is GAGVSQSPSNKVTEKGKDVELRCDPISGHTALYWYRQSLGQGLEFLIYFQGNSAPDKSGLPSDRFSAERTGGSVSTLTIQRTQQEDSAVYLCASSLGLAGGNEQFFGPGTRLTVL.

In this sample, this clone turned up a few times. V gene TRBV5-1 combines with J gene TRBJ1-1; no clear D. V shed 0 bases and J shed 0 bases, with 9 bases lying between them. CDR3 length: 15 amino acids. Germline loops: CDR1 SGHRS, CDR2 YFSETQ. DNA of the CDR3: TGCGCCAGCAGCTTGGCCGAGGGAATGAACACTGAAGCTTTCTTT. This sequence encodes CASSLAEGMNTEAFF. The full variable domain, rest sourced from reference TRBV5-1 and TRBJ1-1, is KAGVTQTPRYLIKTRGQQVTLSCSPISGHRSVSWYQQTPGQGLQFLFEYFSETQRNKGNFPGRFSGRQFSNSRSEMNVSTLELGDSALYLCASSLAEGMNTEAFFGQGTRLTVV.

The V call is TRBV5-1, the J call TRBJ2-1, with 8 bases matching TRBD2. Germline trimming cut 0 bases from V and 12 bases from J; bases unmatched to any gene: 8. Germline V CDR1 and CDR2: SGHRS, YFSETQ. The CDR3 consists of 14 residues. CDR3 nucleotides: TGCGCCAGCAGCTTGGAGGGTAGCGGGGCTTGGCAGTTCTTC. Its protein product is CASSLEGSGAWQFF. Together with reference TRBV5-1 and TRBJ2-1, the CDR3 gives the full variable domain: KAGVTQTPRYLIKTRGQQVTLSCSPISGHRSVSWYQQTPGQGLQFLFEYFSETQRNKGNFPGRFSGRQFSNSRSEMNVSTLELGDSALYLCASSLEGSGAWQFFGPGTRLTVL.

This chain uses TRBV11-2 with TRBJ1-6, with D tentatively TRBD1 (6 bases). V lost 1 base to trimming and J lost 7 bases, with 8 bases between them. This CDR3 is built from 14 residues. The germline V gene encodes CDR1 SGHAT and CDR2 FQNNGV. Here the CDR3 DNA reads TGTGCCAGCAGCTTAGGGACAGACAATTCACCCCTCCACTTT. This translates into CASSLGTDNSPLHF.